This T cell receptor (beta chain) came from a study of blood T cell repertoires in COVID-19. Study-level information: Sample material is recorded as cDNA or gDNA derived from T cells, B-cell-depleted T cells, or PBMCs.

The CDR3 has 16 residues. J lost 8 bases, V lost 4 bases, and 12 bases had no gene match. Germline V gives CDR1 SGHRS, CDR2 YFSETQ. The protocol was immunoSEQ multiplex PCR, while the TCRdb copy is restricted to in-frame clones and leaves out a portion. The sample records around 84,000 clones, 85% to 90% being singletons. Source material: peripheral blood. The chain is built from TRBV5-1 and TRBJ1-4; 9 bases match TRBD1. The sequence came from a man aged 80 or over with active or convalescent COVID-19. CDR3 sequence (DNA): TGCGCCAGCAGCCTGGCCGGGACAGGGTTAGGGGAAAAACTGTTTTTT. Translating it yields CASSLAGTGLGEKLFF.